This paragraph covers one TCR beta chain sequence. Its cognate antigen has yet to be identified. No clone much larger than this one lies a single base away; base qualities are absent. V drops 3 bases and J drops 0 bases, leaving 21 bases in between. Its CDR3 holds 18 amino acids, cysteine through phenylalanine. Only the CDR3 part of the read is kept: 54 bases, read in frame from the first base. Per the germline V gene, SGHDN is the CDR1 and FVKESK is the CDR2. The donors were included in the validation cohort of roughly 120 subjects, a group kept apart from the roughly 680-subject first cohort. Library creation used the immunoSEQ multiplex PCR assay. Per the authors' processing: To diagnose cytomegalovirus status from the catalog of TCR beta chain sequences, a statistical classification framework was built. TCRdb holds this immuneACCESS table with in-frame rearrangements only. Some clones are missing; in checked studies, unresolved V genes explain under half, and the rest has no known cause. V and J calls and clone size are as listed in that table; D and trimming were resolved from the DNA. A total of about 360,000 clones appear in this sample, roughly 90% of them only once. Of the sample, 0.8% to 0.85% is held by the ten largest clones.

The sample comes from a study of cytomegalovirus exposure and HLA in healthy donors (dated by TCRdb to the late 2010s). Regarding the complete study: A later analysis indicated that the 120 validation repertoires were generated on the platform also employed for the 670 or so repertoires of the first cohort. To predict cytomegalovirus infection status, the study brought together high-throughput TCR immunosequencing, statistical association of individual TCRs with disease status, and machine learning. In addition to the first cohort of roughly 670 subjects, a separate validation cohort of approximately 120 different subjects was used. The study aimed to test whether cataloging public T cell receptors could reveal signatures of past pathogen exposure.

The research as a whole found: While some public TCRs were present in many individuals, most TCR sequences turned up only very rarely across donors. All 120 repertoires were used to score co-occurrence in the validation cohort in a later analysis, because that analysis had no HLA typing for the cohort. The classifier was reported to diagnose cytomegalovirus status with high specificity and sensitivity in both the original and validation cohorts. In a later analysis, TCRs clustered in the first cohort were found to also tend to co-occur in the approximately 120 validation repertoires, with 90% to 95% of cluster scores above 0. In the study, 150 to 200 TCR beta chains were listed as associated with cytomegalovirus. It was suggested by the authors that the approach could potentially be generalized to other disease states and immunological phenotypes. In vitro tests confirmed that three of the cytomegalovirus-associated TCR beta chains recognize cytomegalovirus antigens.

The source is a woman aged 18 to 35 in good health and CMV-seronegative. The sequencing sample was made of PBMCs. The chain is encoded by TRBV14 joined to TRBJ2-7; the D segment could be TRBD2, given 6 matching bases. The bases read TGTGCCAGCAGCCAGTCGCGGGGACGTGGCCGGAGCTCCTACGAGCAGTACTTC. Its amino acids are CASSQSRGRGRSSYEQYF.